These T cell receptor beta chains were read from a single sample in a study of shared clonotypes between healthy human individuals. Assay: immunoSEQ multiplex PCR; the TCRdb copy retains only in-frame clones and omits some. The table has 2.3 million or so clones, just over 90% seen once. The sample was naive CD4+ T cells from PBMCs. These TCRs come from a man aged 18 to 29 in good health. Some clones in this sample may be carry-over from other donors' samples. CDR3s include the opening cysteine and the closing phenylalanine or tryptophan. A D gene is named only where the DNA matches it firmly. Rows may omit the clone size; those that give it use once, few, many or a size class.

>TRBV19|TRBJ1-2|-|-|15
TGTGCCAGTAGTCCGGATCTGGACCTGGCCTATGGCTACACCTTC
CASSPDLDLAYGYTF
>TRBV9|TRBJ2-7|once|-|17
TGTGCCAGCAGCTTGAGGCTGGGAATCCGAAGCTCCTACGAGCAGTACTTC
CASSLRLGIRSSYEQYF
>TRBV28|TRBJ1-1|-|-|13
TGTGCCAGCAGTGACAGGATAAACACTGAAGCTTTCTTT
CASSDRINTEAFF
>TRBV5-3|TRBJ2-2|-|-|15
TGTGCCAGAAGCTTCACGACAGGCCAACCCGGGGAGCTGTTTTTT
CARSFTTGQPGELFF
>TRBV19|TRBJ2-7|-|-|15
TGTGCCAGTAGGCCCCATCGCAGTGTATCCTACGAGCAGTACTTC
CASRPHRSVSYEQYF
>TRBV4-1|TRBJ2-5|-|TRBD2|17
TGCGCCAGCAGCCAAGGCTGGACTAGCGGGAAAGAAGAGACCCAGTACTTC
CASSQGWTSGKEETQYF
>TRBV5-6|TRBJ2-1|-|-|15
TGTGCCAGCAGCGAGGGCCTAGCCTCCTACAATGAGCAGTTCTTC
CASSEGLASYNEQFF
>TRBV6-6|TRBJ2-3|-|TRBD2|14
TGTGCCAGCAGTCCGACTAGCGGAGTAGATACGCAGTATTTT
CASSPTSGVDTQYF
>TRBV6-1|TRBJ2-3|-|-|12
TGTGCCAGTGAGCAGGGAACAGATACGCAGTATTTT
CASEQGTDTQYF
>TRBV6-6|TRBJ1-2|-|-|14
TGTGCCAGCAGTTACTACGAGGGGGGAAATGGCTACACCTTC
CASSYYEGGNGYTF
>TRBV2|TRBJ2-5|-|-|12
TGTGCCAGCAGTGCGGACCAAGAGACCCAGTACTTC
CASSADQETQYF
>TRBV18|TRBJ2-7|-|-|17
TGTGCCAGCTCACCGACAGATGGGCCGGGGGCGAGCTACGAGCAGTACTTC
CASSPTDGPGASYEQYF
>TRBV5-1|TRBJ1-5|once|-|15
TGCGCCAGCAGCTCCGCCGGGACTCAGGGTCAGCCCCAGCATTTT
CASSSAGTQGQPQHF
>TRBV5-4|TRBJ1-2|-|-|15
TGTGCCAGCAGCTTGGAGACAGGATGGTCGTATGGCTACACCTTC
CASSLETGWSYGYTF
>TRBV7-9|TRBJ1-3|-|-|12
TGTGCCAGCCGAACCCCAGGACAAGATGGGTATTTT
CASRTPGQDGYF
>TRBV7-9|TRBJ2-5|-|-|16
TGTGCCAGCAGCTTAGTGATCACAGGGCAACAAGAGACCCAGTACTTC
CASSLVITGQQETQYF
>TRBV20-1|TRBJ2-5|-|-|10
TGCAGTGCTAGATCCGAGACCCAGTACTTC
CSARSETQYF
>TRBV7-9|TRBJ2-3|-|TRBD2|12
TGTGCCAGCAGCCTCAGCGGGGGCACGCAGTATTTT
CASSLSGGTQYF
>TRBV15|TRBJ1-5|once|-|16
TGTGCCACCAGCAGAGATCGGCAGGGTGGAAATCAGCCCCAGCATTTT
CATSRDRQGGNQPQHF
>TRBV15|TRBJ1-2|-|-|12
TGTGCCACCAGCTCAGGGGATCTTGGCTACACCTTC
CATSSGDLGYTF
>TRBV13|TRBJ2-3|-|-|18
TGTGCCAGCAGACAAACCCCCAGGGGCCAGATGGGATACGATACGCAGTATTTT
CASRQTPRGQMGYDTQYF
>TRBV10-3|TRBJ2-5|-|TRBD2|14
TGTGCCATCAGTGAGTCTAGCGGGACCGAGACCCAGTACTTC
CAISESSGTETQYF
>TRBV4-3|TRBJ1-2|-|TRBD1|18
TGCGCCAGCAGCCGAGACGTAAACCGGGACAGGAAATGGGATGGCTACACCTTC
CASSRDVNRDRKWDGYTF
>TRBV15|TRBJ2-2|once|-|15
TGTGCCACCAGCAGAGAACGGACGAACACCGGGGAGCTGTTTTTT
CATSRERTNTGELFF
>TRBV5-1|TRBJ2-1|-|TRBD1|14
TGCGCCAGCGGCCCCGGGACAGGGAACAATGAGCAGTTCTTC
CASGPGTGNNEQFF
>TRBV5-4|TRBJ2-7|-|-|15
TGTGCCAGCAGCCCGACGACGGTAAGCTCCTACGAGCAGTACTTC
CASSPTTVSSYEQYF
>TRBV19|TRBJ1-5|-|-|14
TGTGCCAGTAGTATTTTTAGGGGGAACCAGCCCCAGCATTTT
CASSIFRGNQPQHF
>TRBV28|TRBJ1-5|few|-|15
TGTGCCAGCAGTTTACCCTCCCCGGGTACCCAGCCCCAGCATTTT
CASSLPSPGTQPQHF
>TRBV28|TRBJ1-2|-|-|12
TGTGCCAGCAGTTTATCCTCGTATGGCTACACCTTC
CASSLSSYGYTF
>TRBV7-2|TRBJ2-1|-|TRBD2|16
TGTGCCAGCAGCTTGGCCGGGACTAGCGGGAGTAATGAGCAGTTCTTC
CASSLAGTSGSNEQFF
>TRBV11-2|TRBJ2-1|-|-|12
TGTGCCAGCAGCTTAATGAGTTCTGAGCAGTTCTTC
CASSLMSSEQFF
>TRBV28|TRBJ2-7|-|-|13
TGTGCCAGCAGTCCACCCCGCTCGGGGGAGCAGTACTTC
CASSPPRSGEQYF
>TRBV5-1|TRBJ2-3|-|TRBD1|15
TGCGCCAGCGGTGGAGGACAGGCTAGCACAGATACGCAGTATTTT
CASGGGQASTDTQYF
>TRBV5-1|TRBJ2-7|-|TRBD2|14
TGCGCCAGCAGCTTGGCGGGGGGACTCTACGAGCAGTACTTC
CASSLAGGLYEQYF
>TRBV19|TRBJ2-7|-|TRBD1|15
TGTGCCAGTAGTAGTACCGGGACAGGGTTCTACGAGCAGTACTTC
CASSSTGTGFYEQYF
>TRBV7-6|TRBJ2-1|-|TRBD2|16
TGTGCCAGCAGCTTCGCTGGGGCGGGAGGAACCAATGAGCAGTTCTTC
CASSFAGAGGTNEQFF
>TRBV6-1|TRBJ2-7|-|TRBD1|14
TGTGCCAGCAGGGACAGGGGGCCGTCCTACGAGCAGTACTTC
CASRDRGPSYEQYF
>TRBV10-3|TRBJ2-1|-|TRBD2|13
TGTGCCATCAGTGGACTAGCGGGTGATGAGCAGTTCTTC
CAISGLAGDEQFF
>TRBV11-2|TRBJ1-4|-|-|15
TGTGCCAGCAGCACTAGGACAGCAACTAATGAAAAACTGTTTTTT
CASSTRTATNEKLFF
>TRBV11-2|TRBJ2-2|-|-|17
TGTGCCAGCAGCTCCGAGACTAGAGGGTATGGGAGCGGGGAGCTGTTTTTT
CASSSETRGYGSGELFF
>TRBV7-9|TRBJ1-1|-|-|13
TGTGCCAGCAGCCCAATGGTAGGCACTGAAGCTTTCTTT
CASSPMVGTEAFF
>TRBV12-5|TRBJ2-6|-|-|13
TGTGCTAGTGGGTCCTCTGGAGCCAACGTCCTGACTTTC
CASGSSGANVLTF
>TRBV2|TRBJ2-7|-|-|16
TGTGCCAGCGAAAGCCGACGGAGCCCCCCTATATACGAGCAGTACTTC
CASESRRSPPIYEQYF
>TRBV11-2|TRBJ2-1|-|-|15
TGTGCCAGCAGCTTAACAGCGGTAAACTACAATGAGCAGTTCTTC
CASSLTAVNYNEQFF
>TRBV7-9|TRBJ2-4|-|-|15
TGTGCCAGCAGCTTAGTCCGGCAGAACAAAAACATTCAGTACTTC
CASSLVRQNKNIQYF
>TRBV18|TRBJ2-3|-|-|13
TGTGCCAGCTCACTCGCGGCCCTCAATACGCAGTATTTT
CASSLAALNTQYF
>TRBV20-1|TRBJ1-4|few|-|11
TGCAGTGCCCTTAAACAGGAAAAACTGTTTTTT
CSALKQEKLFF
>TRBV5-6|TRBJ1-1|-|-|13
TGTGCCAGCAGCTTGGGGAGGGGGACTGAAGCTTTCTTT
CASSLGRGTEAFF
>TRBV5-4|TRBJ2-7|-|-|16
TGTGCCAGCAGCCCCTCGGGTAGGGAGAAACGCTACGAGCAGTACTTC
CASSPSGREKRYEQYF
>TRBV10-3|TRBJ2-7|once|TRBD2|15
TGTGCCATCAGCAACCCTAGCGGGAGGCGGAACGAGCAGTACTTC
CAISNPSGRRNEQYF
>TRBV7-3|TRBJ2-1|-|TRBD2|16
TGTGCCAGCAGCCCCGCGGCGGGAGGTCTGTACAATGAGCAGTTCTTC
CASSPAAGGLYNEQFF
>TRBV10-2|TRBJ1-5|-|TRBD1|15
TGCGCCAGCAGTGAATGGACAGGGGTAATACAGCCCCAGCATTTT
CASSEWTGVIQPQHF
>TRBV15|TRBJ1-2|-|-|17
TGTGCCACCAGCAGAGAGAGGCTCCGGGCAGGGGAAGAAGGCTACACCTTC
CATSRERLRAGEEGYTF
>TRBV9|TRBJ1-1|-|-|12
TGTGCCAGCAGCCCCCAGGACACTGAAGCTTTCTTT
CASSPQDTEAFF